In this sample, the clone carrying this TCR beta chain turned up many times. Its matching antigen is unknown. J lost 0 bases, V lost 7 bases, and 5 bases had no gene match. Per the germline V gene, CDR1 is MNHEY and CDR2 is SVGEGT. There are 14 residues in the CDR3. This sample was included in a study of human T cells and chemical hapten exposure. The study's findings and limits: Expanded TCRs formed significantly more large CDR3 similarity clusters than controls. No shift was seen in TCRs above 1 in 1000 frequency with DPC sensitization.

Time point denoted: pre-sensitization, week 0. Described treatment: therapeutic diphenylcyclopropenone sensitization with weekly scalp DPC. Donors, patients with alopecia ranging from 18 to 70 years old and judged suitable for DPC, provided samples. TCRdb recomputed calls from the RACE reads with MiXCR, one row per CDR3 protein. The sample has roughly 250,000 distinct CDR3 sequences, roughly 8.9% seen once. The J gene is TRBJ1-1, the V gene TRBV6-2 or TRBV6-3, with 7 bases fitting TRBD1. This receptor was identified in a woman in her thirties or forties with alopecia areata. Some clones in this sample may be carry-over from other donors' samples. The specimen comprised whole blood, sampled in connection with sensitization to the hapten diphenylcyclopropenone (DPC). CDR3 in DNA: TGTGCCAGCAATGTGGGACAGCTGAACACTGAAGCTTTCTTT. Its protein is CASNVGQLNTEAFF.